The 9 T cell receptor beta chains reported below all come from one sample, sequenced in a study of blood T cell repertoires in COVID-19. Assay: immunoSEQ multiplex PCR; the TCRdb copy retains only in-frame clones and omits some. The table has around 55,000 clones, around 89% seen once; the top ten hold around 1.5%. The sequenced sample was peripheral blood. Receptor source: a man aged 60-69 years with acute or convalescent COVID-19.

The DNA of the CDR3 is TGTGCCAGCAGGAAACCCAGTAGACAGGGGGGGAGGTTTAATGAGCAGTTCTTC. Translation: CASRKPSRQGGRFNEQFF. The V gene is TRBV28, the J gene TRBJ2-1, with 9 bases identical to TRBD1. Germline V CDR1 and CDR2: MDHEN, SYDVKM. The CDR3 covers 18 residues. With V trimmed by 6 bases and J by 7 bases, 19 bases remained unmatched.

V is TRBV7-2 and J is TRBJ2-5; D is possibly TRBD1 (6 bases). V lost 5 bases to trimming and J lost 5 bases, with 24 bases between them. The CDR3 contains 17 residues. Germline-derived CDR1 and CDR2 are SGHTA and FQGNSA. CDR3 region: CASSHALRKQGTETQYF. The CDR3 nucleotides are TGTGCCAGCAGCCACGCCCTCCGAAAACAGGGTACGGAGACCCAGTACTTC.

V usage is TRBV9 and J usage is TRBJ2-1, with 11 positions matching TRBD2. The ends lost 0 bases at V and 7 bases at J; junction bases unmatched: 3. The germline V gene has CDR1 SGDLS and CDR2 YYNGEE. This CDR3 contains 15 residues. The CDR3: CASSVVLAGANEQFF. The CDR3 DNA follows: TGTGCCAGCAGCGTAGTACTAGCGGGAGCGAATGAGCAGTTCTTC.

The chain is built from TRBV11-3 and TRBJ1-1, with 7 bases identical to TRBD1. Germline assignment: CDR1 SGHNT and CDR2 YENEEA. The CDR3 covers 15 residues. The V and J ends lost 2 bases and 1 base, in that order; junction bases with no gene match: 4. The CDR3 DNA reads TGTGCCAGCAGCTTACAGGGGGTTAGGAACACTGAAGCTTTCTTT. Amino acids: CASSLQGVRNTEAFF.

The count of this clone is one. The chain has TRBV27 and TRBJ2-7; 11 nucleotides align to TRBD2. This CDR3 region has 15 residues. J lost 1 base, V lost 10 bases, and 9 bases had no gene match. In germline, CDR1 is MNHEY, CDR2 SMNVEV (reference sequence). CDR3 protein: CATKGVAGGSYEQYF. The CDR3 nucleotides read TGTGCCACTAAGGGGGTAGCGGGAGGGTCCTACGAGCAGTACTTC.

This clone was detected once. The chain has TRBV29-1 and TRBJ2-7, with TRBD1 matching 9 bases. J was trimmed by 1 base and V by 7 bases; bases with no gene match: 11. The CDR3 covers 15 residues. The germline V gene has CDR1 SQVTM and CDR2 ANQGSEA. The DNA of the CDR3 is TGCAGCGGAATGACCCCCGGGACAGGGTCCTACGAGCAGTACTTC. Translation: CSGMTPGTGSYEQYF.

As to this clone: One junction end disagrees with the germline gene, perhaps due to a read error. The rearrangement joins TRBV7-3 to TRBJ2-5; 7 nucleotides align to TRBD2. Germline V gene lookup returns CDR1 SGHTA and CDR2 FQGTGA. This CDR3 has 17 residues. In DNA form, the CDR3 reads TGTGCCAGCAGCCTAACTGGCGGGGGAAGAGGGAAAGAGACCCAGTACTTC. It specifies CASSLTGGGRGKETQYF.

The gene calls are TRBV10-3 and TRBJ1-4; 8 positions agree with TRBD1. With V trimmed by 2 bases and J by 7 bases, 3 bases remained unmatched. Germline V CDR1 and CDR2: ENHRY, SYGVKD. The CDR3 sequence is 14 residues long. The CDR3 bases are TGTGCCATCAGTGAGGCGGGACAGGCTGAAAAACTGTTTTTT. Its translation: CAISEAGQAEKLFF.

CDR3 region: CASSYQGAMVHTIYF. The CDR3 nucleotides are TGTGCCAGCAGTTACCAAGGGGCGATGGTGCACACCATATATTTT. The chain recombines TRBV6-6 with TRBJ1-3; possibly TRBD1 for D (5 bases). Per germline, CDR1 MNHNY and CDR2 SVGAGI (reference sequence). V shed 2 bases and J shed 8 bases, with 16 bases lying between them. CDR3 length: 15 residues.